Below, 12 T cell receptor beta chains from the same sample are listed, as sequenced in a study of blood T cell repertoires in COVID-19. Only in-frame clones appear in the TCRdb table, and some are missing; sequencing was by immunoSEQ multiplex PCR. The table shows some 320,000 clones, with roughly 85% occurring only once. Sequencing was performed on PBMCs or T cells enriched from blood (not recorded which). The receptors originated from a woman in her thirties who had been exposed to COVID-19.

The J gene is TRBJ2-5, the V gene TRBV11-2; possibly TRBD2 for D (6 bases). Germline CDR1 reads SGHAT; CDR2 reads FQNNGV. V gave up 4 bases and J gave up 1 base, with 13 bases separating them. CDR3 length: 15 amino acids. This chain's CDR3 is CASSSWAGSQETQYF. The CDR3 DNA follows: TGTGCCAGCAGCTCCTGGGCGGGAAGCCAAGAGACCCAGTACTTC.

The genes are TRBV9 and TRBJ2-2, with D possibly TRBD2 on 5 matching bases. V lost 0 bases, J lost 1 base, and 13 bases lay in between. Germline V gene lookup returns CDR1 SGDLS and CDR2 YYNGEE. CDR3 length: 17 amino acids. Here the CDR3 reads CASSVVGAEENTGELFF. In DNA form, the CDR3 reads TGTGCCAGCAGCGTAGTAGGAGCGGAAGAGAACACCGGGGAGCTGTTTTTT.

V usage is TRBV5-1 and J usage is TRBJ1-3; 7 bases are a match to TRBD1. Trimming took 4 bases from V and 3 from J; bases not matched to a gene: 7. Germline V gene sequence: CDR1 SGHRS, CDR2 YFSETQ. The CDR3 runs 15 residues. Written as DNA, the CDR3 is TGCGCCAGCAGCCTTGACAGGGTAGGTGGAAACACCATATATTTT. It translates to CASSLDRVGGNTIYF. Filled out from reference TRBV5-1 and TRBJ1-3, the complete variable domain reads KAGVTQTPRYLIKTRGQQVTLSCSPISGHRSVSWYQQTPGQGLQFLFEYFSETQRNKGNFPGRFSGRQFSNSRSEMNVSTLELGDSALYLCASSLDRVGGNTIYFGEGSWLTVV.

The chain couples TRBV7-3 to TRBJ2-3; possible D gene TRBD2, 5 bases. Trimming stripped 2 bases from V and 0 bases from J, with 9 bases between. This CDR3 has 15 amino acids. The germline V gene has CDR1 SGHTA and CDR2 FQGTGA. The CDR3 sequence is CASSLLASSTDTQYF. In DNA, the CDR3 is TGTGCCAGCAGCTTACTAGCAAGTAGCACAGATACGCAGTATTTT.

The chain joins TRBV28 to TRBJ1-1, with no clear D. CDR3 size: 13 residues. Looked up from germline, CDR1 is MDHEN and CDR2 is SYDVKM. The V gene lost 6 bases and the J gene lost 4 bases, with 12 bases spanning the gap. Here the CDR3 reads CASRNLAVTEAFF. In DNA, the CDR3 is TGTGCCAGCAGAAACCTGGCGGTCACTGAAGCTTTCTTT.

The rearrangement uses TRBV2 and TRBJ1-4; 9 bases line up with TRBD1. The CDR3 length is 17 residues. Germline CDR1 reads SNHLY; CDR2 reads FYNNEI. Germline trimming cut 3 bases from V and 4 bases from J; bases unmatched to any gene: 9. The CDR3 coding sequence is TGTGCCAGCAGTGATTGGACAGGGGCCATACATAATGAAAAACTGTTTTTT. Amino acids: CASSDWTGAIHNEKLFF.

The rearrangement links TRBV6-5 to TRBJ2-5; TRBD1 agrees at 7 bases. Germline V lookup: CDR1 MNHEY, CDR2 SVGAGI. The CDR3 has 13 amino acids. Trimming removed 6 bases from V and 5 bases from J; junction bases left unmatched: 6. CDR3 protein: CASSRGGRETQYF. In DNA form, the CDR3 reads TGTGCCAGCAGCAGAGGGGGCAGGGAGACCCAGTACTTC.

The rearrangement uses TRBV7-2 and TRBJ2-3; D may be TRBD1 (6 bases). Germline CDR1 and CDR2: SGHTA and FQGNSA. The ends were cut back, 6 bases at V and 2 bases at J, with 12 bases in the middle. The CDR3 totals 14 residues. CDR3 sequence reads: CASRDSGSTDTQYF. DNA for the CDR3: TGTGCCAGCAGGGACAGCGGTTCCACAGATACGCAGTATTTT.

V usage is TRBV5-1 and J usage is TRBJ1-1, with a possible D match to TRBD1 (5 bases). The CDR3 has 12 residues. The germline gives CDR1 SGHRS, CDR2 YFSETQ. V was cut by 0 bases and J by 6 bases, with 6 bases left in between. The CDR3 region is CASSLVGPEAFF. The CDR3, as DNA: TGCGCCAGCAGCTTGGTGGGGCCTGAAGCTTTCTTT.

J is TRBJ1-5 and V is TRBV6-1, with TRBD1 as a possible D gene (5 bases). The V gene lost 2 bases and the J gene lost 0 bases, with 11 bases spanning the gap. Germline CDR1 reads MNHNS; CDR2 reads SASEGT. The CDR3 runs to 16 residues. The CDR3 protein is CASSEMTAHSNQPQHF. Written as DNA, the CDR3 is TGTGCCAGCAGTGAAATGACAGCTCATAGCAATCAGCCCCAGCATTTT.

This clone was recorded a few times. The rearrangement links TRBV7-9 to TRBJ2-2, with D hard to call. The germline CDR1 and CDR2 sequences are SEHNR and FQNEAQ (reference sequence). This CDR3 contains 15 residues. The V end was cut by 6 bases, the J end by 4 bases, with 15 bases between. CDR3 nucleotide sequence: TGTGCCAGCAGATTTGGCGGATTCTCCACCGGGGAGCTGTTTTTT. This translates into CASRFGGFSTGELFF. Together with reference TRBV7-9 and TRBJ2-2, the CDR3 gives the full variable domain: DTGVSQNPRHKITKRGQNVTFRCDPISEHNRLYWYRQTLGQGPEFLTYFQNEAQLEKSRLLSDRFSAERPKGSFSTLEIQRTEQGDSAMYLCASRFGGFSTGELFFGEGSRLTVL.

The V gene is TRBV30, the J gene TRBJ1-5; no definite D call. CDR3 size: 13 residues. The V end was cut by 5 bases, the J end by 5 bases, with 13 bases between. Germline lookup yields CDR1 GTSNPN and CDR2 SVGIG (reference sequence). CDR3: CAWSPAEDQPQHF. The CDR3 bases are TGTGCCTGGTCCCCAGCGGAGGATCAGCCCCAGCATTTT.